This is a list of T cell receptor beta chains from one sample in a study of human versus mouse CDR3 diversity and MHC coevolution. TCRdb's copy holds only in-frame clones and misses some; the assay was immunoSEQ multiplex PCR. The table includes 80,000 or so clones, 93% detected once. Sequencing used naive CD4+ T cells from blood. The receptors derive from a person aged 25 to 69 in good health. Each CDR3 is given with its conserved first and last residue. Each record gives: clone size, D gene, J gene, CDR3 length, V gene, CDR3 DNA, CDR3 protein. D genes are given only for firm matches. Not all rows give a size; the values are once, few, many and, for expanded clones, a class.

>.|TRBD1|TRBJ2-3|14|TRBV7-2
TGTGCCAGCAGCGACAGGGGCCGGATAGATACGCAGTATTTT
CASSDRGRIDTQYF
>.|.|TRBJ2-7|16|TRBV19
TGTGCCAGTAGTTCGGTTCTCCTGACAGGCTCCTACGAGCAGTACTTC
CASSSVLLTGSYEQYF
>.|TRBD1|TRBJ2-7|12|TRBV15
TGTGCCACCGGGACAGGGACCTACGAGCAGTACTTC
CATGTGTYEQYF
>.|TRBD2|TRBJ2-1|15|TRBV6-4
TGTGCCAGCACCCCTGGAAGCGGGAGTTACAATGAGCAGTTCTTC
CASTPGSGSYNEQFF
>.|.|TRBJ2-7|12|TRBV28
TGTGCCAGCAGTAGGGGGAGCTACGAGCAGTACTTC
CASSRGSYEQYF
>.|.|TRBJ2-2|16|TRBV6-5
TGCGCCAGCAGTTACTCGACAGGAGTAAACACCGGGGAGCTGTTTTTT
CASSYSTGVNTGELFF
>.|.|TRBJ2-3|13|TRBV7-2
TGTGCCAGCAGCTTAGGAGCCCCAGATACGCAGTATTTT
CASSLGAPDTQYF
>.|.|TRBJ2-3|14|TRBV30
TGTGCCTGGATGAAAAGAGGCTCCCCCGATACGCAGTATTTT
CAWMKRGSPDTQYF
>.|TRBD2|TRBJ2-5|15|TRBV18
TGTGCCAGCTCACCGGGGGGGACGACGCAAGAGACCCAGTACTTC
CASSPGGTTQETQYF
>.|.|TRBJ2-3|16|TRBV18
TGTGCCAGCTCACCACCGACAGGAGTTAGCACAGATACGCAGTATTTT
CASSPPTGVSTDTQYF
>.|.|TRBJ2-3|12|TRBV5-4
TGTGCCAGCAGCTTATTGGCAAATACGCAGTATTTT
CASSLLANTQYF
>.|TRBD2|TRBJ2-3|18|TRBV5-1
TGCGCCAGCAGCAGTTACCCTCTAGCGGGTGCTAGCACAGATACGCAGTATTTT
CASSSYPLAGASTDTQYF
>.|.|TRBJ1-2|11|TRBV30
TGTGCCTGGCAGGGTGGCTATGGCTACACCTTC
CAWQGGYGYTF
>.|.|TRBJ1-1|14|TRBV9
TGTGCCAGCACCCTTACTACTGTGAACACTGAAGCTTTCTTT
CASTLTTVNTEAFF
>.|TRBD2|TRBJ2-1|13|TRBV30
TGTGCCTGTAGCGGGGGGGCCTACAATGAGCAGTTCTTC
CACSGGAYNEQFF
>.|.|TRBJ1-1|14|TRBV7-3
TGTGCCAGCAGCTTAACAGGGGGTGACACTGAAGCTTTCTTT
CASSLTGGDTEAFF
>.|TRBD1|TRBJ1-5|14|TRBV18
TGTGCCAGCTCAAGAACAGGGGCTAATCAGCCCCAGCATTTT
CASSRTGANQPQHF
>.|TRBD1|TRBJ2-7|16|TRBV4-1
TGCGCCAGCAGCCAAGACGTTCAAGGGGGCCGGTACGAGCAGTACTTC
CASSQDVQGGRYEQYF
>.|TRBD1|TRBJ1-2|15|TRBV5-1
TGCGCCAGCAGCTTGGCCCGACAGGGCGACTATGGCTACACCTTC
CASSLARQGDYGYTF
>.|.|TRBJ2-3|13|TRBV6-4
TGTGCCAGCAGCCGCGGGGAAGCAGATACGCAGTATTTT
CASSRGEADTQYF
>.|TRBD1|TRBJ2-7|16|TRBV6-5
TGTGCCAGCAGTTACTCCAGGGACAGGGCGTACTACGAGCAGTACTTC
CASSYSRDRAYYEQYF
>.|.|TRBJ1-1|14|TRBV5-8
TGTGCCAGCAGCTCCGTTGGAGTGAACACTGAAGCTTTCTTT
CASSSVGVNTEAFF
>.|TRBD2|TRBJ2-7|15|TRBV16
TGTGCCAGCAGCCGGGCCGGGACTAATTCCTACGAGCAGTACTTC
CASSRAGTNSYEQYF
>.|.|TRBJ2-7|16|TRBV10-3
TGTGCCATCAGTCAAGTACTAGCCGAAAGCTCCTACGAGCAGTACTTC
CAISQVLAESSYEQYF
>.|.|TRBJ2-7|12|TRBV6-5
TGTGCCAGCAGAGTCACAGGGACCGAGCAGTACTTC
CASRVTGTEQYF
>.|.|TRBJ2-1|16|TRBV7-3
TGTGCCAGCAGCGGTGAGGGAGGGGGGGTTTACAATGAGCAGTTCTTC
CASSGEGGGVYNEQFF
>.|TRBD1|TRBJ2-7|15|TRBV29-1
TGCAGCGTTGAAGCCGGGACAGGGGGTTCCTACGAGCAGTACTTC
CSVEAGTGGSYEQYF
>.|.|TRBJ2-1|14|TRBV7-2
TGTGCCAGCAGCTTGCGTCGGGTTGGGTCTGAGCAGTTCTTC
CASSLRRVGSEQFF
>.|TRBD1|TRBJ1-1|16|TRBV5-1
TGCGCCAGCAGCCCGGCGACAGGGAGATGGGGCACTGAAGCTTTCTTT
CASSPATGRWGTEAFF
>once|TRBD1|TRBJ1-1|15|TRBV27
TGTGCCAGCAGATCACAGGGGGCCTTGAACACTGAAGCTTTCTTT
CASRSQGALNTEAFF
>.|.|TRBJ2-1|15|TRBV18
TGTGCCAGCTCACCACAGGGAGGAACCTACAATGAGCAGTTCTTC
CASSPQGGTYNEQFF
>.|.|TRBJ1-1|14|TRBV7-2
TGTGCCAGCAGCAAAGACCAGGGGAGAACTGAAGCTTTCTTT
CASSKDQGRTEAFF
>.|.|TRBJ1-5|16|TRBV2
TGTGCCAGCAGTACCAGCGGGGGAAGGGGCAATCAGCCCCAGCATTTT
CASSTSGGRGNQPQHF
>.|.|TRBJ2-7|15|TRBV28
TGTGCCAGCAGTTTATATGGGGGCGACAACTACGAGCAGTACTTC
CASSLYGGDNYEQYF
>.|TRBD2|TRBJ2-5|13|TRBV7-2
TGTGCCAGCAGCGCGACTAGCGGGAAGACCCAGTACTTC
CASSATSGKTQYF
>.|.|TRBJ1-2|14|TRBV11-2
TGTGCCAGCAGCCTAAAAGATCTAGGCTATGGCTACACCTTC
CASSLKDLGYGYTF
>.|TRBD1|TRBJ1-1|14|TRBV5-4
TGTGCCAGCAGCTCGAACAGGGGGAACACTGAAGCTTTCTTT
CASSSNRGNTEAFF
>.|TRBD2|TRBJ2-3|15|TRBV7-3
TGTGCCAGCAGCCTCGGACTAGCGGGAGCAGATACGCAGTATTTT
CASSLGLAGADTQYF
>.|TRBD1|TRBJ1-2|16|TRBV6-6
TGTGCCAGCAGTTACTCGAAGGACAGGGGAGACTATGGCTACACCTTC
CASSYSKDRGDYGYTF